This T cell receptor beta chain comes out of a study of cytomegalovirus exposure and HLA in healthy donors. Notes on this clone: No antigen is known for it.

The study, taken as a whole, reports: As was reported, the classifier diagnosed cytomegalovirus status with high specificity and sensitivity. The study listed under 200 cytomegalovirus-associated TCR beta chains.

This CDR3 has 15 amino acids. CDR1 is SGDLS and CDR2 is YYNGEE in the germline V gene. The V gene end was trimmed by 5 bases and the J gene end by 7 bases; junction bases not matched to a gene: 14. Assay used: immunoSEQ multiplex PCR; TCRdb lists only in-frame clones, some missing. Of approximately 150,000 clones listed, approximately 86% are singletons. This TCR derives from a man in his late teens or twenties in good health and CMV-seropositive. The chain links TRBV9 to TRBJ1-2, with 7 bases aligning to TRBD1. Sequences were obtained from PBMCs. CDR3 region: CASRDLRRTGGGYTF. Here the CDR3 DNA reads TGTGCCAGCAGAGATCTGCGAAGGACAGGTGGTGGCTACACCTTC.